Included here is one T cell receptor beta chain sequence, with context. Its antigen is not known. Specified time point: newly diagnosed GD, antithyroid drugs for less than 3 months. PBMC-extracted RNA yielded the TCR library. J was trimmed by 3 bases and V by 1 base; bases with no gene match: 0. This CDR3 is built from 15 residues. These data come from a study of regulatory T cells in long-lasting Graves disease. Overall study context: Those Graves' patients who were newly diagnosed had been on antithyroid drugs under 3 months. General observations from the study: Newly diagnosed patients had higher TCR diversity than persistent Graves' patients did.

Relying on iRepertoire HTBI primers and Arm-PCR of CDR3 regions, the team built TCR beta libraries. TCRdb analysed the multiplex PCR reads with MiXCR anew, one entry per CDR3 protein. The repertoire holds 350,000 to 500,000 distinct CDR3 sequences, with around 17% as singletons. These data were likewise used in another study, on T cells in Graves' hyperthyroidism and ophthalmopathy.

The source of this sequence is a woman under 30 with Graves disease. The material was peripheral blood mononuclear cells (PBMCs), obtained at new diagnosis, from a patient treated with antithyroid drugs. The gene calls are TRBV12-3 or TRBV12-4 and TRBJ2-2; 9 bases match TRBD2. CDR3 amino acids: CASSLGTSDTGELFF. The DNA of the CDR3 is TGTGCCAGCAGTTTAGGGACTAGCGACACCGGGGAGCTGTTTTTT.